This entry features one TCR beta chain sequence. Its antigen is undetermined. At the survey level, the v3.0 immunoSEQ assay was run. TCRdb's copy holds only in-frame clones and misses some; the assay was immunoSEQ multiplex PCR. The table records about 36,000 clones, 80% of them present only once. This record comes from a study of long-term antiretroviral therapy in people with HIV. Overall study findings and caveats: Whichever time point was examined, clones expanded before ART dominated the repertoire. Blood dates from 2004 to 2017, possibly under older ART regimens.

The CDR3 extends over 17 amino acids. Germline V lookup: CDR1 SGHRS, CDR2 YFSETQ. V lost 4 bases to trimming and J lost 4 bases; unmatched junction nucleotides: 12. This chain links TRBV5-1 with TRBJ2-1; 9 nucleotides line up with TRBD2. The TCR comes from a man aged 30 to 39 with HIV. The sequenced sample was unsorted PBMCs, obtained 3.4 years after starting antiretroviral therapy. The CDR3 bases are TGCGCCAGCAGCGAAACCCTACTAGCGGGCGTGTACAATGAGCAGTTCTTC. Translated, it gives CASSETLLAGVYNEQFF.